This entry lists 18 T cell receptor beta chains sequenced from one sample in a study of a mutant IDH1 vaccine in newly diagnosed glioma. The time point denotes: week 11, during vaccination. Each dose of the vaccine consisted of 300 ug of mutant IDH1 20-mer peptide, with topical imiquimod. Sequencing was performed with immunoSEQ multiplex PCR; in TCRdb, only in-frame clones are kept and a portion is missing. The table records some 54,000 clones, 91% of them present only once. Which antigens these TCRs recognize remains unknown. The source material was PBMCs, sampled from a glioma patient whose treatment included an IDH1 peptide vaccine. Receptor source: a man aged 50 or older with glioma.

The sample holds one count of this clone. V gene TRBV30 combines with J gene TRBJ2-1; D gene uncertain. The CDR3 loop spans 12 amino acids. The germline CDR1 and CDR2 sequences are GTSNPN and SVGIG (reference sequence). The germline V and J ends were trimmed by 2 bases and 9 bases, with 11 bases remaining between them. The CDR3 bases are TGTGCCTGGAGTCCTAGTGTGGGTGAGCAGTTCTTC. This sequence encodes CAWSPSVGEQFF.

The sample holds one count of this clone. V is TRBV5-5 and J is TRBJ2-7, with unresolved D. With 2 bases removed from V and 5 bases from J, the gap between germline ends came to 20 bases. CDR3 length: 16 residues. Germline V gene data show CDR1 as SGHKS and CDR2 as YYEKEE (reference sequence). CDR3 DNA sequence: TGTGCCAGCAGCTTCCCCCCGGGTCGGGTTGCACACGAGCAGTACTTC. Protein product: CASSFPPGRVAHEQYF. The entire variable domain, with the rest obtained from reference TRBV5-5 and TRBJ2-7, is as follows: DAGVTQSPTHLIKTRGQQVTLRCSPISGHKSVSWYQQVLGQGPQFIFQYYEKEERGRGNFPDRFSARQFPNYSSELNVNALLLGDSALYLCASSFPPGRVAHEQYFGPGTRLTVT.

The chain is built from TRBV15 and TRBJ1-2; D possibly corresponds to TRBD1 (5 bases). Germline CDR1 and CDR2: LNHNV and YYDKDF (reference sequence). The CDR3 spans 11 residues. The germline V and J ends were trimmed by 5 bases and 9 bases, with 10 bases remaining between them. The CDR3 spells CATSQEGRYTF. CDR3 in DNA: TGTGCCACCAGCCAAGAGGGGCGCTACACCTTC. Looking up the rest from reference TRBV15 and TRBJ1-2 gives the full variable domain: DAMVIQNPRYQVTQFGKPVTLSCSQTLNHNVMYWYQQKSSQAPKLLFHYYDKDFNNEADTPDNFQSRRPNTSFCFLDIRSPGLGDTAMYLCATSQEGRYTFGSGTRLTVV.

This clone was seen more than once but under ten times. This rearrangement joins TRBV6-6 to TRBJ2-1; tentative D call: TRBD2 (5 bases). Trimming shortened V by 0 bases and J by 6 bases, and 15 bases separated the two germline ends. This CDR3 comprises 16 residues. The germline V gene has CDR1 MNHNY and CDR2 SVGAGI (reference sequence). The DNA for the CDR3 is TGTGCCAGCAGTTACTCGACCGGGGAAATCGGCAATGAGCAGTTCTTC. The encoded protein is CASSYSTGEIGNEQFF.

The chain carries TRBV14 and TRBJ2-2; D is possibly TRBD2 (5 bases). Germline lookup yields CDR1 SGHDN and CDR2 FVKESK. V lost 3 bases and J 6 bases, leaving 11 bases between the germline ends. This CDR3 has 14 amino acids. CDR3 nucleotide sequence: TGTGCCAGCAGCCACTTTAACGGGGCCGGGGAGCTGTTTTTT. The encoded protein is CASSHFNGAGELFF.

CDR3: CASSSAGQATDTQYF. The CDR3 nucleotides are TGTGCCAGCAGCTCCGCCGGACAGGCCACAGATACGCAGTATTTT. This chain links TRBV7-8 with TRBJ2-3, with 7 positions matching TRBD1. The CDR3 has 15 amino acids. Per the germline V gene, CDR1 is SGHVS and CDR2 is FQNEAQ. V lost 4 bases to trimming and J lost 2 bases; unmatched junction nucleotides: 6.

This clone was found once. This chain links TRBV4-2 with TRBJ2-1, with 11 nucleotides matching TRBD2. This CDR3 contains 17 residues. V lost 0 bases to trimming and J lost 3 bases; unmatched junction nucleotides: 4. In germline, CDR1 is LGHNA, CDR2 YNFKEQ. CDR3 bases: TGTGCCAGCAGCCAAGATTCGGGGACTAGCGGCTACAATGAGCAGTTCTTC. Amino acids: CASSQDSGTSGYNEQFF.

The chain carries TRBV6-6 and TRBJ1-1; D gene uncertain. The CDR3 runs to 13 residues. Trimming took 1 base from V and 4 from J, leaving 7 bases between them. Germline-derived CDR1 and CDR2 are MNHNY and SVGAGI (reference sequence). As DNA, the CDR3 is TGTGCCAGCAGTTACTTGGCTTCCACTGAAGCTTTCTTT. The encoded protein is CASSYLASTEAFF.

This clone was seen a single time. The chain joins TRBV11-2 to TRBJ2-1; 11 bases match TRBD2. CDR1 is SGHAT, CDR2 FQNNGV, per germline. The CDR3 length is 15 residues. After removal of 6 bases from V and 5 bases from J, the junction contained 6 bases not matched to a gene. CDR3 sequence: CASRTGTSGDNEQFF. CDR3 in DNA: TGTGCCAGCAGAACCGGGACTAGCGGCGACAATGAGCAGTTCTTC. Based on the CDR3 plus reference TRBV11-2 and TRBJ2-1, the full variable domain is EAGVAQSPRYKIIEKRQSVAFWCNPISGHATLYWYQQILGQGPKLLIQFQNNGVVDDSQLPKDRFSAERLKGVDSTLKIQPAKLEDSAVYLCASRTGTSGDNEQFFGPGTRLTVL.

The rearrangement links TRBV7-9 to TRBJ2-7; TRBD2 aligns across 9 bases. The V and J ends lost 4 bases and 6 bases, in that order; junction bases with no gene match: 16. Looked up from germline, CDR1 is SEHNR and CDR2 is FQNEAQ (reference sequence). The CDR3 is 17 amino acids. This chain's CDR3 is CASSSRQRGAGLGEQYF. CDR3 nucleotide sequence: TGTGCCAGCAGCTCTCGGCAGCGGGGGGCCGGCTTAGGCGAGCAGTACTTC.

The V call is TRBV30, the J call TRBJ2-5; 8 nucleotides line up with TRBD2. Unmatched junction bases numbered 9, after V lost 5 bases and J lost 4 bases. The germline V gene has CDR1 GTSNPN and CDR2 SVGIG (reference sequence). The CDR3 loop spans 14 amino acids. This CDR3 is CAWGRSGSGETQYF. DNA for the CDR3: TGTGCCTGGGGTCGCAGCGGGAGTGGAGAGACCCAGTACTTC.

V usage is TRBV2 and J usage is TRBJ2-5; no clear D. CDR1 and CDR2 from the germline V gene are SNHLY and FYNNEI. V lost 6 bases, J lost 1 base, and 3 bases lay in between. The CDR3 length is 11 residues. This CDR3 reads CASSLQETQYF. The CDR3 nucleotides are TGTGCCAGCAGCCTCCAAGAGACCCAGTACTTC.

This clone was seen a few times. The chain joins TRBV30 to TRBJ1-1; D gene unclear. Germline CDR1 and CDR2: GTSNPN and SVGIG (reference sequence). Between the trimmed V and J ends, which lost 2 bases and 5 bases, there was a span of 6 bases. The CDR3 is made up of 11 amino acids. DNA for the CDR3: TGTGCCTGGAGTCGGAGGACTGAAGCTTTCTTT. This codes for CAWSRRTEAFF. The entire variable domain, with the rest obtained from reference TRBV30 and TRBJ1-1, is as follows: SQTIHQWPATLVQPVGSPLSLECTVEGTSNPNLYWYRQAAGRGLQLLFYSVGIGQISSEVPQNLSASRPQDRQFILSSKKLLLSDSGFYLCAWSRRTEAFFGQGTRLTVV.

The V and J genes are TRBV7-2 and TRBJ1-5; D uncertain. CDR1 is SGHTA, CDR2 FQGNSA, per germline. The CDR3 is 15 residues long. Trimming took off 1 base at V and 0 bases at J, with 7 bases between the two ends. The CDR3 DNA sequence: TGTGCCAGCAGCTTAGGCTCAGCTAGCAATCAGCCCCAGCATTTT. Amino acid sequence: CASSLGSASNQPQHF.

V usage is TRBV6-1 and J usage is TRBJ1-6; D unresolved. Trimming removed 4 bases from V and 0 bases from J, with 19 bases in between. The CDR3 length is 19 residues. Germline-derived CDR1 and CDR2 are MNHNS and SASEGT. The DNA of the CDR3 is TGTGCCAGCAGTGTCCGGTTGGCGGTCACCAGCTCCTATAATTCACCCCTCCACTTT. It is translated as CASSVRLAVTSSYNSPLHF.

This clone has only one observation. This chain connects TRBV28 to TRBJ1-1; D possibly corresponds to TRBD1 (6 bases). V was cut by 6 bases and J by 2 bases, with 13 bases left in between. Germline loops: CDR1 MDHEN, CDR2 SYDVKM. The CDR3 contains 14 residues. The CDR3, as DNA: TGTGCCAGCAGCCAAAGCAGGGGCAACACTGAAGCTTTCTTT. Its translation: CASSQSRGNTEAFF.

The V call is TRBV5-6, the J call TRBJ2-7, with 9 bases matching TRBD1. V gave up 2 bases and J gave up 5 bases; unmatched junction bases: 11. The CDR3 runs 16 residues. Germline CDR1 is SGHDT and CDR2 is YYEEEE. The CDR3 sequence is CASSLNPGQGTHEQYF. DNA for the CDR3: TGTGCCAGCAGCTTAAATCCGGGACAGGGAACCCACGAGCAGTACTTC.

The chain carries TRBV10-3 and TRBJ2-2; D gene ambiguous. The V end lost 3 bases, the J end lost 0 bases, and 2 bases lay between the germline ends. This CDR3 has 13 residues. From germline, CDR1 is ENHRY and CDR2 SYGVKD. CDR3 protein: CAISDPNTGELFF. The DNA of the CDR3 is TGTGCCATCAGTGACCCGAACACCGGGGAGCTGTTTTTT.